This TCR beta chain appears in the sequencing data of a study of blood T cell repertoires in COVID-19. Study as a whole: COVID-19 samples, acute and convalescent, were from the United States, Italy and Spain. The analysed material was cDNA or gDNA that came from T cells, B-cell-depleted T cells, or PBMCs.

As processed by the authors: It was from reference gene primer amplification that nucleated cell counts were estimated. Sequencing was performed with immunoSEQ multiplex PCR; in TCRdb, only in-frame clones are kept and a portion is missing. V and J calls and clone size are those listed in that table; D and trimming were worked out from the DNA. The sample includes a few hundred thousand clones, 80% to 85% of them seen just once. The length of the CDR3 is 15 residues. The germline V and J ends were trimmed by 0 bases and 5 bases, with 14 bases remaining between them. CDR1 is MNHEY, CDR2 SVGAGI, per germline. Cohort 3 recovery required two negative PCRs, clearance, or symptom resolution.

Sequenced sample: PBMCs or T cells enriched from blood (not recorded which). This chain joins TRBV6-5 and TRBJ2-7; D ambiguous. The TCR sequence derives from a middle-aged man who had recovered from COVID-19. This chain's CDR3 is CASSYSRPGKDEQYF. CDR3 in DNA: TGTGCCAGCAGTTACTCGAGGCCTGGAAAGGACGAGCAGTACTTC.